The rows below give T cell receptor beta chains drawn from one sample of a study of blood T cell repertoires in COVID-19. Using immunoSEQ multiplex PCR, the repertoire was profiled, and TCRdb retains in-frame clones only, with some absent. This sample has under 130,000 clones; roughly 85% occur once, and the top ten carry under 4%. Input material: peripheral blood. These receptors all come from a man between 45 and 60 years old in a cohort sampled during active COVID-19. Both conserved end residues are part of each CDR3. D genes are given only for firm matches. Size tells how often a clone was seen (once, few, many) or the class of an expanded clone, and some rows leave it out.

v_call	d_call	j_call	clone_size	cdr3_nt	cdr3_aa
TRBV3-1/TRBV3-2	-	TRBJ1-3	once	TGTGCCAGCAGCACTATCTTGGACGGGAGCTCTGGAAACACCATATATTTT	CASSTILDGSSGNTIYF
TRBV27	-	TRBJ2-3	-	TGTGCCAGCAGTTTACGCCCCCCGACAGGAACTAGCACAGATACGCAGTATTTT	CASSLRPPTGTSTDTQYF
TRBV7-2	TRBD1	TRBJ2-2	-	TGTGCCAGCAGCCATTCTGGGACAGGGGGCTTGTCCGGGGAGCTGTTTTTT	CASSHSGTGGLSGELFF
TRBV7-6	-	TRBJ2-5	-	TGTGCCAGCAGCTTAACGGCGGCCCAAGAGACCCAGTACTTC	CASSLTAAQETQYF
TRBV5-1	-	TRBJ1-3	-	TGCGCCAGCAGCTTGGGATGGGGAGCCGGAAACACCATATATTTT	CASSLGWGAGNTIYF
TRBV7-8	TRBD1	TRBJ1-4	few	TGTGCCAGCAGCATAGACAGGGGCTCCGGTGAAAAACTGTTTTTT	CASSIDRGSGEKLFF
TRBV7-3	-	TRBJ2-2	-	TGTGCCAGCAGCCAGACTAGAGGGGAGCTGTTTTTT	CASSQTRGELFF
TRBV14	TRBD1	TRBJ1-2	-	TGTGCCAGCAGCCAAACGGGACAGGGTGGCTACACCTTC	CASSQTGQGGYTF
TRBV5-1	-	TRBJ2-3	-	TGCGCCAGCAGTGGGGGCGCCGGCACAGATACGCAGTATTTT	CASSGGAGTDTQYF
TRBV2	-	TRBJ2-2	-	TGTGCCAGCAGTCAATCAGGGGTTGGCGGGGAGCTGTTTTTT	CASSQSGVGGELFF
TRBV5-5	TRBD2	TRBJ2-5	-	TGTGCCAGCAGCTTCGGGGGGGCCGGGACCCAGTACTTC	CASSFGGAGTQYF
TRBV19	TRBD1	TRBJ2-5	-	TGTGCCAGTACCAAGACAGGGGGAGGAGAGACCCAGTACTTC	CASTKTGGGETQYF
TRBV19	-	TRBJ2-3	-	TGTGCCAGTAGTATAGGCGGGCTCACAGATACGCAGTATTTT	CASSIGGLTDTQYF
TRBV9	-	TRBJ2-2	once	TGTGCCAGCACCCAAGTCGAGGGTTTGGTACCGACCGGGGAGCTGTTTTTT	CASTQVEGLVPTGELFF
TRBV4-3	TRBD1	TRBJ2-1	-	TGCGCCAGCAGCCAAGGTTGGGGACAGACATACAATGAGCAGTTCTTC	CASSQGWGQTYNEQFF
TRBV11-2	-	TRBJ2-3	-	TGTGCCAGCAGCTTGAGGCCACCCAGGGCCACAGATACGCAGTATTTT	CASSLRPPRATDTQYF
TRBV5-5	-	TRBJ1-2	-	TGTGCCAGCAGCTCTCCCGAACAATCCTATGGCTACACCTTC	CASSSPEQSYGYTF
TRBV2	TRBD1	TRBJ1-5	few	TGTGCCAGCAGCGGGACAGGGCGTAATCAGCCCCAGCATTTT	CASSGTGRNQPQHF
TRBV10-2	-	TRBJ1-2	-	TGCGCCAGCAGTGAGAACAGCTATGGCTACACCTTC	CASSENSYGYTF
TRBV5-8	-	TRBJ2-7	-	TGTGCCAGCAGCTTCAGAGGCGAGCAGTACTTC	CASSFRGEQYF
TRBV10-3	-	TRBJ2-1	-	TGTGCCATCAGTGTCGGACAATACAATGAGCAGTTCTTC	CAISVGQYNEQFF
TRBV28	-	TRBJ2-2	-	TGTGCCGTGCCCGACACCGCGGGCACCGGGGAGCTGTTTTTT	CAVPDTAGTGELFF
TRBV7-3	-	TRBJ2-1	-	TGTGCCAGCAGCTTAAATCTGGGCGGGCCAAAAACAAGCTCCTACAATGAGCAGTTCTTC	CASSLNLGGPKTSSYNEQFF
TRBV6-6	TRBD1	TRBJ1-6	-	TGTGCCAGCAGCCCCACAGGGGGAAATTCACCCCTCCACTTT	CASSPTGGNSPLHF
TRBV20-1	TRBD2	TRBJ2-3	-	TGCAGTGCTAGTCGGACTCCGCCTAGCGGGGTTTTCACAGATACGCAGTATTTT	CSASRTPPSGVFTDTQYF
TRBV6-2/TRBV6-3	-	TRBJ1-1	-	TGTGCCAGCAGTTACTCAGCAGGGTGGATGAACACTGAAGCTTTCTTT	CASSYSAGWMNTEAFF
TRBV7-2	TRBD2	TRBJ2-1	-	TGTGCCAGCAGCGAGGGACTAGCGGGCAATGAGCAGTTCTTC	CASSEGLAGNEQFF
TRBV3-1/TRBV3-2	-	TRBJ2-1	-	TGTGCCAGCAGCCAAGCCTGGACAGCATCGGGTGAGCAGTTCTTC	CASSQAWTASGEQFF
TRBV15	-	TRBJ1-1	-	TGTGCCACCAGCAAAGATCTACAGGGCCGCACTGAAGCTTTCTTT	CATSKDLQGRTEAFF
TRBV15	TRBD2	TRBJ2-5	-	TGTGCCACCAGCTTCGGGACTAGCGGGAACCAAGAGACCCAGTACTTC	CATSFGTSGNQETQYF
TRBV29-1	TRBD1	TRBJ1-1	-	TGCAGCGTTGTGGATACAGGGGGGACCACTGAAGCTTTCTTT	CSVVDTGGTTEAFF
TRBV4-3	-	TRBJ1-2	-	TGCGCCAGCAGCCAAGCGGTCGGAGCGAGCTATGGCTACACCTTC	CASSQAVGASYGYTF
TRBV6-5	-	TRBJ2-5	-	TGTGCCAGCAGTTATCGGGGGAACGGGGAGACCCAGTACTTC	CASSYRGNGETQYF
TRBV28	-	TRBJ1-4	-	TGTGCCACCAGGAGTAATGAAAAACTGTTTTTT	CATRSNEKLFF
TRBV7-9	-	TRBJ2-5	-	TGTGCCAGCAGCGTCCTACAGGCCCAAGAGACCCAGTACTTC	CASSVLQAQETQYF
TRBV6-5	TRBD1	TRBJ1-1	-	TGTGCCAGCAGTCGGGACAGAAACACTGAAGCTTTCTTT	CASSRDRNTEAFF